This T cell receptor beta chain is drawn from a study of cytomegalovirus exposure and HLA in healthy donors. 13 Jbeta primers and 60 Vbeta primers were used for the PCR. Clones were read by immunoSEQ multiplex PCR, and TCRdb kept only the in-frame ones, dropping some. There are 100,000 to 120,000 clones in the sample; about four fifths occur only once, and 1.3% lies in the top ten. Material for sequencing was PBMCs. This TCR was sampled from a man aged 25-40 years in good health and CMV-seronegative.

In DNA, the CDR3 is TGTGCCAGCAGAGCTCGGCGGGGTGGTGCAGATACGCAGTATTTT. Amino acids: CASRARRGGADTQYF. This chain joins TRBV7-8 and TRBJ2-3, with a possible D match to TRBD2 (6 bases). Looked up from germline, CDR1 is SGHVS and CDR2 is FQNEAQ. The CDR3 consists of 15 residues. The ends were cut back, 6 bases at V and 4 bases at J, with 17 bases in the middle.